A single sample gave rise to the 27 T cell receptor beta chains below, sequenced in a study of cytomegalovirus exposure and HLA in healthy donors listed by TCRdb under 2017. The method was the immunoSEQ multiplex PCR assay. For the multiplex PCR, a mixture combining 60 forward primers for TCR Vbeta segments and 13 reverse primers for TCR Jbeta segments was used. The clones in this table, taken by TCRdb from immuneACCESS, are in-frame only. Not every clone is retained; where verified, under half of the shortfall comes from an unresolved V gene, and the cause of the rest is unknown. Here the sample has about 150,000 clones; 60% to 85% occur a single time. The ten biggest clones cover around 13% of the sample. The sequenced sample consisted of PBMCs. Receptors were obtained from a man aged 40-50 years in good health and CMV-seropositive.

With respect to this clone: Different DNA sequences within this sample yield the same CDR3. This sequence joins TRBV20-1 and TRBJ2-1; D gene ambiguous. The CDR3 covers 11 residues. CDR1 is DFQATT, CDR2 SNEGSKA, per germline (reference sequence). The V end lost 3 bases, the J end lost 3 bases, and 3 bases lay between the germline ends. The CDR3 sequence is CSASGYNEQFF. The CDR3 region has the DNA TGCAGTGCTAGCGGCTACAATGAGCAGTTCTTC.

The J gene is TRBJ1-4, the V gene TRBV7-9; D is unresolved. The CDR3 consists of 14 residues. V lost 5 bases to trimming and J lost 6 bases, with 13 bases between them. Per germline, CDR1 SEHNR and CDR2 FQNEAQ (reference sequence). CDR3 protein: CASSNEILDEKLFF. CDR3 coding DNA: TGTGCCAGCAGCAACGAGATCCTTGATGAAAAACTGTTTTTT.

This clone was seen only a few times. CDR3 region: CASSPQGGSYEQYF. The CDR3 DNA is TGTGCCAGCAGCCCTCAGGGGGGATCCTACGAGCAGTACTTC. V is TRBV5-4 and J is TRBJ2-7; D is possibly TRBD1 (7 bases). Trimming removed 4 bases at V and 1 base at J, with 12 bases between. Germline CDR1 is SGHNT and CDR2 is YYREEE (reference sequence). The length of the CDR3 is 14 residues.

The chain links TRBV7-6 to TRBJ1-3; D not resolved. V dropped 1 base and J dropped 0 bases, with 13 bases sitting between them. The CDR3 contains 17 residues. Germline V CDR1 and CDR2: SGHVS, FNYEAQ. The CDR3 loop reads CASSLVESSSSGNTIYF. The CDR3 region has the DNA TGTGCCAGCAGCTTAGTAGAGAGTAGCAGCTCTGGAAACACCATATATTTT.

The chain recombines TRBV30 with TRBJ2-3; D might be TRBD2 (6 bases). Trimming removed 2 bases from V and 2 bases from J, with 14 bases in between. Germline V CDR1 and CDR2: GTSNPN, SVGIG (reference sequence). CDR3 length equals 15 residues. In DNA, the CDR3 is TGTGCCTGGAGTTCAGGTAGCGGAGTCACAGATACGCAGTATTTT. Its translation is CAWSSGSGVTDTQYF.

The chain joins TRBV11-2 to TRBJ2-1; D may be TRBD2 (6 bases). CDR3 size: 17 residues. V lost 2 bases and J 2 bases, leaving 16 bases between the germline ends. Germline CDR1 reads SGHAT; CDR2 reads FQNNGV. The CDR3 DNA reads TGTGCCAGCAGCTTATTATCGGTGGCGGGAACCTACAATGAGCAGTTCTTC. As protein: CASSLLSVAGTYNEQFF.

The J gene is TRBJ1-3, the V gene TRBV4-1, with D possibly TRBD1 on 5 matching bases. Deletions cut 1 base from V and 0 bases from J, with 10 bases between. From germline, CDR1 is MGHRA and CDR2 YSYEKL. The CDR3 is 16 amino acids. The CDR3 protein is CASSQVGLVSGNTIYF. The CDR3 bases are TGCGCCAGCAGCCAAGTGGGACTCGTCTCTGGAAACACCATATATTTT.

This clone came up a few times. V is TRBV7-2 and J is TRBJ1-1, with a tentative D call TRBD1 (6 bases). The CDR3 runs 13 residues. Germline values: CDR1 SGHTA, CDR2 FQGNSA. V was shortened by 7 bases and J by 2 bases, with 11 bases between the two germline ends. CDR3 nucleotide sequence: TGTGCCAGCACCCTACAGGGTAACACTGAAGCTTTCTTT. Protein: CASTLQGNTEAFF.

This clone occurred a few times. The chain carries TRBV6-1 and TRBJ2-2; 11 positions agree with TRBD2. With 4 bases clipped from V and 5 bases from J, the junction kept 6 bases outside the gene matches. The germline V gene has CDR1 MNHNS and CDR2 SASEGT. The CDR3 extends over 16 amino acids. The CDR3 DNA sequence: TGTGCCAGCAGTGTACTAGCGGGAGAGGATACCGGGGAGCTGTTTTTT. Its translation is CASSVLAGEDTGELFF.

The chain has TRBV27 and TRBJ2-7, with D perhaps TRBD1 (6 bases). The germline V and J ends were trimmed by 1 base and 7 bases, with 11 bases remaining between them. This CDR3 contains 13 residues. Germline CDR1 is MNHEY and CDR2 is SMNVEV (reference sequence). The DNA of the CDR3 is TGTGCCAGCAGTTTATACAGGGCCGGGGAGCAGTACTTC. This gives the protein CASSLYRAGEQYF.

This clone was counted between two and nine times. V usage is TRBV29-1 and J usage is TRBJ2-1; 10 nucleotides agree with TRBD2. The CDR3 has 16 amino acids. Germline trimming cut 3 bases from V and 9 bases from J; bases unmatched to any gene: 14. CDR1 SQVTM and CDR2 ANQGSEA come from the germline V gene. The CDR3 coding sequence is TGCAGCGTTGAGGTCAGTCTAGCGGGAGTAAATGGTGAGCAGTTCTTC. This translates into CSVEVSLAGVNGEQFF.

The rearrangement uses TRBV4-3 and TRBJ1-2; no firm D call. The CDR3 sequence is 13 residues long. CDR1 is LGHNA, CDR2 YSLEER, per germline. Trimming shortened V by 0 bases and J by 8 bases, and 10 bases separated the two germline ends. CDR3 residues: CASSQDPPGGYTF. The CDR3, as DNA: TGCGCCAGCAGCCAAGATCCCCCGGGGGGCTACACCTTC.

This clone has just one count. At one end the junction does not follow the germline gene, possibly because of a read error. The rearrangement links TRBV7-9 to TRBJ1-2; 9 positions match TRBD1. The germline V gene encodes CDR1 SEHNR and CDR2 FQNEAQ (reference sequence). The CDR3 length is 15 residues. The CDR3 loop reads CSSSSHRGRNYGYTF. DNA for the CDR3: TGTTCCAGCAGCAGCCACAGGGGGCGAAACTATGGCTACACCTTC.

Here the CDR3 DNA reads TGTGCCAGCAGTCCTAGCGGGGAGGCAGGGGAGACCCAGTACTTC. This translates into CASSPSGEAGETQYF. The J gene is TRBJ2-5, the V gene TRBV5-4; 9 nucleotides match TRBD2. The V gene end was trimmed by 5 bases and the J gene end by 5 bases; junction bases not matched to a gene: 10. Germline CDR1 SGHNT, CDR2 YYREEE (reference sequence). This CDR3 is built from 15 residues.

The genes are TRBV15 and TRBJ1-2, with unresolved D. V was pared by 0 bases and J by 4 bases, with 15 bases between. This CDR3 spans 16 amino acids. Germline V CDR1 and CDR2: LNHNV, YYDKDF (reference sequence). CDR3 sequence reads: CATSRDLATAGYGYTF. CDR3 coding DNA: TGTGCCACCAGCAGAGATCTGGCGACGGCAGGCTATGGCTACACCTTC. Filled out from reference TRBV15 and TRBJ1-2, the complete variable domain reads DAMVIQNPRYQVTQFGKPVTLSCSQTLNHNVMYWYQQKSSQAPKLLFHYYDKDFNNEADTPDNFQSRRPNTSFCFLDIRSPGLGDTAMYLCATSRDLATAGYGYTFGSGTRLTVV.

This chain uses TRBV9 with TRBJ2-7; 8 bases agree with TRBD1. CDR3 length: 16 amino acids. The V gene's germline CDR1 is SGDLS and CDR2 YYNGEE. V lost 2 bases, J lost 4 bases, and 11 bases stayed unmatched. CDR3 sequence: CASSVAPTGAGYEQYF. The CDR3, as DNA: TGTGCCAGCAGCGTCGCTCCGACAGGGGCAGGATACGAGCAGTACTTC. Together with reference TRBV9 and TRBJ2-7, the CDR3 gives the full variable domain: DSGVTQTPKHLITATGQRVTLRCSPRSGDLSVYWYQQSLDQGLQFLIQYYNGEERAKGNILERFSAQQFPDLHSELNLSSLELGDSALYFCASSVAPTGAGYEQYFGPGTRLTVT.

This chain connects TRBV5-8 to TRBJ2-7; possible D gene TRBD2, 5 bases. This CDR3 comprises 13 residues. Germline-derived CDR1 and CDR2 are SGHTS and YDEGEE. V was cut by 4 bases and J by 3 bases, with 11 bases left in between. The CDR3 sequence is CASSLYRDYEQYF. The CDR3 bases are TGTGCCAGCAGCCTCTACCGGGACTACGAGCAGTACTTC.

The chain combines TRBV5-4 with TRBJ1-1; TRBD1 might be the D (6 bases). The length of the CDR3 is 15 residues. From germline, CDR1 is SGHNT and CDR2 YYREEE (reference sequence). Trimming took 4 bases from V and 5 from J, leaving 18 bases between them. This CDR3 is CASSTGSPGATEAFF. The CDR3 region has the DNA TGTGCCAGCAGCACCGGGTCCCCAGGGGCTACTGAAGCTTTCTTT.

V gene TRBV6-5 combines with J gene TRBJ2-7; 8 bases are shared with TRBD1. This CDR3 is built from 14 residues. Trimming removed 5 bases from V and 5 bases from J; junction bases left unmatched: 8. Germline values: CDR1 MNHEY, CDR2 SVGAGI. The CDR3 loop reads CASSRDRLMDEQYF. CDR3 bases: TGTGCCAGCAGTAGGGACAGGTTGATGGACGAGCAGTACTTC.

This CDR3 reads CASSNREGIYEQYF. The DNA for the CDR3 is TGTGCCAGCAGCAACAGGGAGGGGATCTACGAGCAGTACTTC. The chain carries TRBV21-1 and TRBJ2-7; TRBD2, the D gene given by the table, was not confirmed from the DNA. TRBV21-1 is recorded as a pseudogene. This CDR3 spans 14 amino acids.

The CDR3 is CASSLSTYEQYF. The CDR3 coding sequence is TGTGCCAGCAGCTTAAGCACCTACGAGCAGTACTTC. This chain uses TRBV7-2 with TRBJ2-7; D unresolved. Germline CDR1 reads SGHTA; CDR2 reads FQGNSA. V lost 2 bases and J lost 2, with 4 bases in between. The CDR3 contains 12 residues.

The chain employs TRBV11-3 and TRBJ2-7, with 7 bases matching TRBD1. Germline CDR1 and CDR2: SGHNT and YENEEA. The CDR3 spans 15 residues. Trimming cost V 1 base and J 2 bases; bases outside gene matches: 5. Written as DNA, the CDR3 is TGTGCCAGCAGCTTAGGCAGGGGGAAAGCCTACGAGCAGTACTTC. It encodes CASSLGRGKAYEQYF.

The CDR3 here is CASSQAGGNTGELFF. Here the CDR3 DNA reads TGTGCCAGCAGCCAAGCGGGCGGAAACACCGGGGAGCTGTTTTTT. V usage is TRBV9 and J usage is TRBJ2-2; TRBD2 is a possible D gene (6 bases). The CDR3 sequence is 15 residues long. V was trimmed by 4 bases and J by 2 bases, leaving 12 bases between them. CDR1 is SGDLS, CDR2 YYNGEE, per germline. Filled out from reference TRBV9 and TRBJ2-2, the complete variable domain reads DSGVTQTPKHLITATGQRVTLRCSPRSGDLSVYWYQQSLDQGLQFLIQYYNGEERAKGNILERFSAQQFPDLHSELNLSSLELGDSALYFCASSQAGGNTGELFFGEGSRLTVL.

This chain links TRBV2 with TRBJ2-3; D perhaps matches TRBD1 (5 bases). Trimming took 5 bases from V and 2 from J, leaving 20 bases between them. Germline values: CDR1 SNHLY, CDR2 FYNNEI. The CDR3 length is 17 residues. CDR3 in DNA: TGTGCCAGCAGTAGTCGCCCATCAGGGTGGGCCACAGATACGCAGTATTTT. This codes for CASSSRPSGWATDTQYF. Using reference TRBV2 and TRBJ2-3 for the parts outside the CDR3, the full variable domain is EPEVTQTPSHQVTQMGQEVILRCVPISNHLYFYWYRQILGQKVEFLVSFYNNEISEKSEIFDDQFSVERPDGSNFTLKIRSTKLEDSAMYFCASSSRPSGWATDTQYFGPGTRLTVL.

The rearrangement links TRBV18 to TRBJ2-6; D ambiguous. Per the germline V gene, CDR1 is KGHSH and CDR2 is LQKENI. V was cut by 2 bases and J by 4 bases, with 12 bases left in between. The CDR3 has 16 amino acids. The CDR3 nucleotides read TGTGCCAGCTCACCATACGAGCATTCAGGGGCCAACGTCCTGACTTTC. Amino acid sequence: CASSPYEHSGANVLTF.

V usage is TRBV2 and J usage is TRBJ2-5; maybe TRBD1 (6 bases). CDR3 length equals 12 residues. The V gene lost 6 bases and the J gene lost 4 bases, with 9 bases spanning the gap. Germline V gene lookup returns CDR1 SNHLY and CDR2 FYNNEI. The CDR3 protein is CASRQGVETQYF. The CDR3 DNA reads as TGTGCCAGCAGACAGGGAGTAGAGACCCAGTACTTC.

The V and J genes are TRBV27 and TRBJ1-2, with D uncertain. Trimming stripped 8 bases from V and 5 bases from J, with 15 bases between. Per the germline V gene, CDR1 is MNHEY and CDR2 is SMNVEV (reference sequence). The CDR3 runs 13 residues. The DNA of the CDR3 is TGTGCCAGCGGGGTGGGGAGGGCGTATGGCTACACCTTC. Residues: CASGVGRAYGYTF.